This TCR beta chain was obtained from a study of blood T cell repertoires in COVID-19. Study details: Both acute and convalescent COVID-19 samples were obtained from the United States, Italy and Spain. T cells, B-cell-depleted T cells, or PBMCs supplied cDNA or gDNA.

Seattle's cohort entered during active infection and was followed longitudinally. Trimming stripped 6 bases from V and 4 bases from J, with 15 bases between. Looked up from germline, CDR1 is MNHEY and CDR2 is SVGAGI. The CDR3 spans 15 residues. In the original workflow: By means of reference gene primer amplification, nucleated cell counts were estimated. This table comes from immunoSEQ multiplex PCR, and its TCRdb copy is limited to in-frame clones, with some not included. Clone size and the V and J calls come from that table; the DNA yielded D and trimming. The repertoire has 300,000 to 400,000 clones, around 87% of them found once; the top ten carry roughly 6%.

This clonotype was sampled from a woman between 45 and 60 years old with COVID-19, enrolled during active disease. The chain has TRBV6-5 and TRBJ2-2; D unclear. The source material was peripheral blood. The CDR3 sequence is CASSKPRRGTGELFF. The CDR3 DNA reads as TGTGCCAGCAGCAAGCCTAGGAGAGGCACCGGGGAGCTGTTTTTT.